This T cell receptor beta chain was identified in a study of response to subunit inactivated influenza vaccine. Whole-study results and caveats: Authors suggested few new T cells are recruited by each seasonal influenza vaccination.

TCRdb called the RT-PCR reads again in MiXCR, with one record for every CDR3 protein. This table has 860,000 or so distinct CDR3 sequences, 21% appearing once. Remarks on this clonotype: Its antigen is still unknown.

The receptor was isolated from a man aged 50 or older who received an inactivated influenza vaccine. The input for sequencing was PBMCs from blood, taken roughly 5 days after vaccination.

The chain's CDR3 is CASSLARGLTSGSTDTQYF. DNA for the CDR3: TGCGCCAGCAGCTTGGCCAGGGGATTGACTAGCGGGAGCACAGATACGCAGTATTTT. V gene TRBV5-1 combines with J gene TRBJ2-3, with 10 bases that match TRBD2. V gave up 0 bases and J gave up 0 bases; unmatched junction bases: 10. The CDR3 sequence is 19 residues long. From germline, CDR1 is SGHRS and CDR2 YFSETQ.